What follows are 20 T cell receptor beta chains derived from one specimen sequenced in a study of shared clonotypes between healthy human individuals. Sequencing used immunoSEQ multiplex PCR; TCRdb keeps in-frame clones, though not all of them. Of under 1 million clones in the sample, 80% to 95% were seen once. Terminally differentiated effector memory CD45RA+ cells were excluded from the naive CD8 cells, which were CD45RO-negative and positively selected for CCR7. Sequencing was carried out using naive CD8+ T cells sorted from blood. The source of these receptors is a man younger than 40 in good health.

V gene TRBV6-5 combines with J gene TRBJ2-7; unclear D gene. V lost 4 bases, J lost 0 bases, and 13 bases lay in between. The CDR3 has 15 amino acids. Germline V lookup: CDR1 MNHEY, CDR2 SVGAGI. DNA for the CDR3: TGTGCCAGCAGTTCTAGACCCCTTAGCTCCTACGAGCAGTACTTC. Encoded protein: CASSSRPLSSYEQYF.

For this clone: One end of the junction does not line up with germline, which may come from a read error. The rearrangement links TRBV4-3 to TRBJ2-1, with 8 bases that match TRBD2. Germline V gene data show CDR1 as LGHNA and CDR2 as YSLEER. The CDR3 runs 16 residues. CDR3 residues: CASNQEGLAGYNEQFF. CDR3 bases: TGCGCCAGCAACCAAGAAGGCCTAGCGGGTTACAATGAGCAGTTCTTC.

The CDR3: CASSQWGAGIDEQYF. The DNA for the CDR3 is TGTGCCAGCAGCCAGTGGGGGGCAGGGATCGACGAGCAGTACTTC. This rearrangement joins TRBV14 to TRBJ2-7; D tentatively reads TRBD1 or TRBD2 (6 bases each). Germline assignment: CDR1 SGHDN and CDR2 FVKESK. This CDR3 region has 15 residues. The V gene lost 3 bases and the J gene lost 5 bases, with 17 bases spanning the gap.

The CDR3: CASSTTGSGPPGANVLTF. The CDR3 region has the DNA TGTGCCAGCAGCACAACAGGTTCGGGGCCCCCTGGGGCCAACGTCCTGACTTTC. V is TRBV7-8 and J is TRBJ2-6, with D tentatively TRBD1 or TRBD2 (5 bases each). Deletions cut 5 bases from V and 2 bases from J, with 19 bases between. This CDR3 has 18 residues. CDR1 is SGHVS, CDR2 FQNEAQ, per germline.

This clone was recorded only once. This sequence joins TRBV9 and TRBJ1-3; TRBD1 matches at 7 bases. J gave up 0 bases and V 3 bases, and 6 bases lay outside the gene matches. The CDR3 is 16 amino acids. Per germline, CDR1 SGDLS and CDR2 YYNGEE. This chain's CDR3 is CASSGTGPISGNTIYF. Written as DNA, the CDR3 is TGTGCCAGCAGCGGGACAGGACCAATCTCTGGAAACACCATATATTTT. Full variable domain (rest looked up from reference TRBV9 and TRBJ1-3): DSGVTQTPKHLITATGQRVTLRCSPRSGDLSVYWYQQSLDQGLQFLIQYYNGEERAKGNILERFSAQQFPDLHSELNLSSLELGDSALYFCASSGTGPISGNTIYFGEGSWLTVV.

The chain carries TRBV29-1 and TRBJ2-1; tentatively, D is TRBD2 (6 bases). Trimming pared 7 bases from V and 7 bases from J, leaving 20 bases between. This CDR3 region has 14 residues. CDR1 and CDR2 (germline): SQVTM, ANQGSEA. CDR3 sequence (DNA): TGCAGCGCGAAGACCGGGACTGACTATAATGAGCAGTTCTTC. Its translation is CSAKTGTDYNEQFF.

The count of this clone is one. The rearrangement joins TRBV30 to TRBJ2-7, with TRBD2 matching 11 bases. After removal of 3 bases from V and 3 bases from J, the junction contained 10 bases not matched to a gene. The CDR3 covers 16 residues. The germline V gene encodes CDR1 GTSNPN and CDR2 SVGIG (reference sequence). The CDR3 nucleotides are TGTGCCTGGAGGGATATAGCGGGAGGGCCTAGCTACGAGCAGTACTTC. Amino acid sequence: CAWRDIAGGPSYEQYF. Using reference TRBV30 and TRBJ2-7 for the parts outside the CDR3, the full variable domain is SQTIHQWPATLVQPVGSPLSLECTVEGTSNPNLYWYRQAAGRGLQLLFYSVGIGQISSEVPQNLSASRPQDRQFILSSKKLLLSDSGFYLCAWRDIAGGPSYEQYFGPGTRLTVT.

The chain joins TRBV29-1 to TRBJ2-7; TRBD2 is a possible D gene (5 bases). The germline gives CDR1 SQVTM, CDR2 ANQGSEA. V was pared by 7 bases and J by 6 bases, with 16 bases between. CDR3 length: 12 amino acids. The CDR3, as DNA: TGCAGCGCCAGCCTAGGACTCATCGAGCAGTACTTC. Residues: CSASLGLIEQYF.

The chain couples TRBV25-1 to TRBJ2-7; D may be TRBD1 or TRBD2 (5 bases each). There are 17 residues in the CDR3. Looked up from germline, CDR1 is MGHDK and CDR2 is SYGVNS. V was pared by 10 bases and J by 2 bases, with 27 bases between. This CDR3 is CATRKAEAGTRAYEQYF. CDR3 bases: TGTGCCACCAGAAAAGCAGAGGCCGGGACCCGGGCCTACGAGCAGTACTTC.

The genes are TRBV27 and TRBJ1-2, with TRBD1 matching 7 bases. The germline CDR1 and CDR2 sequences are MNHEY and SMNVEV (reference sequence). CDR3 length: 12 residues. V lost 5 bases and J lost 6; bases outside the gene matches: 3. The CDR3 region is CASSQRGHGYTF. The CDR3 DNA follows: TGTGCCAGCAGTCAGAGGGGGCATGGCTACACCTTC.

The CDR3 DNA reads TGTGCAAGCCGCAGGGGAGACGAGCAGTACTTC. It codes for CASRRGDEQYF. The chain uses TRBV30 and TRBJ2-7; perhaps TRBD1 as D (6 bases). The CDR3 loop spans 11 amino acids. Germline CDR1 and CDR2: GTSNPN and SVGIG (reference sequence).

In the case of this clone: One junction end disagrees with the germline gene, perhaps due to a read error. The genes are TRBV7-7 and TRBJ2-3; TRBD1 might be the D (6 bases). CDR1 is SSHAT, CDR2 FNYEAQ, per germline (reference sequence). The CDR3 totals 15 residues. The CDR3 DNA sequence: TGTGCTAGCAGCTTAGGGCAGGGGAACACAGATACGCAGTATTTT. Translation: CASSLGQGNTDTQYF.

The chain joins TRBV6-5 to TRBJ2-7; D remains ambiguous. The CDR3 is made up of 13 amino acids. Germline V gene data show CDR1 as MNHEY and CDR2 as SVGAGI. Trimming took off 5 bases at V and 0 bases at J, with 8 bases between the two ends. CDR3 residues: CASSDWNSYEQYF. CDR3 sequence (DNA): TGTGCCAGCAGTGATTGGAACTCCTACGAGCAGTACTTC.

This chain joins TRBV4-3 and TRBJ2-1, with 13 bases that match TRBD2. This CDR3 comprises 18 residues. Trimming at V came to 0 bases and at J to 7 bases, leaving 9 bases not matched to a gene. The germline CDR1 and CDR2 sequences are LGHNA and YSLEER. CDR3 nucleotides: TGCGCCAGCAGCCAAGATCTGGGACTAGCGGGAAGGGCAAATGAGCAGTTCTTC. It translates to CASSQDLGLAGRANEQFF.

Comments on this clone: The sample carries other DNA sequences with the same CDR3. The chain links TRBV4-3 to TRBJ2-7; D possibly matches TRBD1 or TRBD2 (5 bases each). The V gene's germline CDR1 is LGHNA and CDR2 YSLEER. Trimming left V 1 base short and J 2 bases short, with 9 bases between. There are 14 residues in the CDR3. The CDR3 nucleotides are TGCGCCAGCAGCCAAGGACGGGGCCCCTACGAGCAGTACTTC. This translates into CASSQGRGPYEQYF.

The J gene is TRBJ2-1, the V gene TRBV28; 7 nucleotides line up with TRBD1. V gave up 6 bases and J gave up 7 bases; unmatched junction bases: 12. Germline loops: CDR1 MDHEN, CDR2 SYDVKM. The CDR3 spans 15 residues. CDR3 sequence reads: CASRSHRGRNNEQFF. In DNA, the CDR3 is TGTGCCAGCAGATCACACAGGGGAAGGAATAATGAGCAGTTCTTC. The entire variable domain, with the rest obtained from reference TRBV28 and TRBJ2-1, is as follows: DVKVTQSSRYLVKRTGEKVFLECVQDMDHENMFWYRQDPGLGLRLIYFSYDVKMKEKGDIPEGYSVSREKKERFSLILESASTNQTSMYLCASRSHRGRNNEQFFGPGTRLTVL.

The rearrangement uses TRBV7-9 and TRBJ2-1, with a weak D call TRBD2 (5 bases). CDR1 is SEHNR and CDR2 is FQNEAQ in the germline V gene (reference sequence). Trimming stripped 1 base from V and 3 bases from J, with 10 bases between. The CDR3 consists of 15 residues. CDR3 region: CASSLGAAIYNEQFF. The CDR3 region has the DNA TGTGCCAGCAGCTTAGGAGCGGCAATCTACAATGAGCAGTTCTTC.

Points on this clone: This specimen includes other DNA sequences encoding the same CDR3. The V and J genes are TRBV25-1 and TRBJ2-7; D uncertain. The CDR3 is 11 residues long. Germline V CDR1 and CDR2: MGHDK, SYGVNS. V shed 4 bases and J shed 4 bases, with 5 bases lying between them. CDR3 protein: CASSASYEQYF. The CDR3 DNA follows: TGTGCCAGCAGTGCTTCTTACGAGCAGTACTTC.

The rearrangement links TRBV27 to TRBJ2-3; the D gene is possibly TRBD1 (8 bases). Germline V CDR1 and CDR2: MNHEY, SMNVEV (reference sequence). Between the trimmed V and J ends, which lost 5 bases and 3 bases, there was a span of 15 bases. The CDR3 totals 15 residues. CDR3 region: CASSLGQGGTDTQYF. In nucleotides, the CDR3 is TGTGCCAGCAGTCTTGGACAGGGAGGGACAGATACGCAGTATTTT.

This clone occurred once. Relative to the germline gene, one junction end is altered; a read error may explain this. This chain connects TRBV7-9 to TRBJ1-2; TRBD1 matches 12 bases. The CDR3 is made up of 17 amino acids. Germline V gene lookup returns CDR1 SEHNR and CDR2 FQNEAQ (reference sequence). The CDR3 here is CASSLAGTGGIGYGYTF. As DNA, the CDR3 is TGTGCCAGCAGCCTAGCCGGGACAGGGGGCATTGGCTATGGCTACACCTTC.